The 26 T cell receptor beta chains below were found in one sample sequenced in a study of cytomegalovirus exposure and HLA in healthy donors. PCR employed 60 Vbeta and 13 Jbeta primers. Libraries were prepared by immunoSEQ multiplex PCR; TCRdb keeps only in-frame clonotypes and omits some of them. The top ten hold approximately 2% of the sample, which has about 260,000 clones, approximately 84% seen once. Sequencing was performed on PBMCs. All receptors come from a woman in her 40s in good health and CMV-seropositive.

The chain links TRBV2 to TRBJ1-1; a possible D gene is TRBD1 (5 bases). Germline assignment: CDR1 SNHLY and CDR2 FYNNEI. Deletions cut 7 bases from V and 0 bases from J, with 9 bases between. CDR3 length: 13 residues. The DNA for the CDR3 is TGTGCCAGCACCCGACAGATGAACACTGAAGCTTTCTTT. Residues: CASTRQMNTEAFF.

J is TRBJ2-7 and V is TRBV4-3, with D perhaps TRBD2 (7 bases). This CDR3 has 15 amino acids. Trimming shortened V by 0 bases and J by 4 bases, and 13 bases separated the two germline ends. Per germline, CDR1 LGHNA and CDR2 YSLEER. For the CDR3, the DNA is TGCGCCAGCAGCCAAGATGCGGGGGCTGGGTACGAGCAGTACTTC. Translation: CASSQDAGAGYEQYF.

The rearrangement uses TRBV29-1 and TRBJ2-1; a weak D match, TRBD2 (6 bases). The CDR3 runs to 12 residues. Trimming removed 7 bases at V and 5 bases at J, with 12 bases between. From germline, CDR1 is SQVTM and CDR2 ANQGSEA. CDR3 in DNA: TGCAGCGCGCCGCGGAGGGACAATGAGCAGTTCTTC. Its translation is CSAPRRDNEQFF.

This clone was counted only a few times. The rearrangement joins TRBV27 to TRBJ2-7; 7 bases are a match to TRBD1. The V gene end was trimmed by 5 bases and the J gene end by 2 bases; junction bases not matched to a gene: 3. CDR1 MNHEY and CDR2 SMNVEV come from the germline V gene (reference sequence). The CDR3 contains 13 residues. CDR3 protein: CASSHRGTYEQYF. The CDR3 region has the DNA TGTGCCAGCAGTCACAGGGGCACCTACGAGCAGTACTTC.

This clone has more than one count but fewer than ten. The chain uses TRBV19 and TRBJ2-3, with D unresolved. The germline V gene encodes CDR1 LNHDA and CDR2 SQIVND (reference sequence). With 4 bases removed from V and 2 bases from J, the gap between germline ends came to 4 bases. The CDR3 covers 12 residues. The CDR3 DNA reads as TGTGCCAGTAGTACAATCACAGATACGCAGTATTTT. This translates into CASSTITDTQYF.

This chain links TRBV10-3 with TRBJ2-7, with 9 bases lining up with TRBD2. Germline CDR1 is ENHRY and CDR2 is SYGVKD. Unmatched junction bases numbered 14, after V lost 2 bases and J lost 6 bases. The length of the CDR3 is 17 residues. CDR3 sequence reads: CAISEQLAGEAWGEQYF. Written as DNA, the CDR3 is TGTGCCATCAGTGAGCAATTAGCGGGAGAGGCTTGGGGCGAGCAGTACTTC.

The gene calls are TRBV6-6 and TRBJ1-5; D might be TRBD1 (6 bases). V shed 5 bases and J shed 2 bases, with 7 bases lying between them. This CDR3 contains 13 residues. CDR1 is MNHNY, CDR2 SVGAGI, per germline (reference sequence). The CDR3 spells CASSKGGNQPQHF. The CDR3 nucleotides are TGTGCCAGCAGTAAGGGGGGCAATCAGCCCCAGCATTTT.

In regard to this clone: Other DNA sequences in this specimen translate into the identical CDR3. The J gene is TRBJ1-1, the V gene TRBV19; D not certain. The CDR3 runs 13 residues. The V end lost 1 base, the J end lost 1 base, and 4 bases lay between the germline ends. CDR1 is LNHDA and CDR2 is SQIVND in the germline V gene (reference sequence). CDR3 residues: CASSIVRNTEAFF. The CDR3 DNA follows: TGTGCCAGTAGTATAGTTAGGAACACTGAAGCTTTCTTT.

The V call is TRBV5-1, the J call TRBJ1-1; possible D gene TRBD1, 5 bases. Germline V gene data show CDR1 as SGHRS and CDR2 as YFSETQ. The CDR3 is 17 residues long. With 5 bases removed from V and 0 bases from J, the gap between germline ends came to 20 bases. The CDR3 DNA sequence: TGCGCCAGCAGTCTGGGCCCAGGGCTCGTCATGAACACTGAAGCTTTCTTT. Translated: CASSLGPGLVMNTEAFF.

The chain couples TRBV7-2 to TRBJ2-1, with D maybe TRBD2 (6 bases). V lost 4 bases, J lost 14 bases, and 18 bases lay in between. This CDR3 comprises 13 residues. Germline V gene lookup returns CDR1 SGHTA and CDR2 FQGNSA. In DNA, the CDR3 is TGTGCCAGCAGCTCCTCGATACTCGCGGGAAAGTTCTTC. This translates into CASSSSILAGKFF.

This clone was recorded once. The CDR3 coding sequence is TGTGCCAGCAGCCAACCCGGACAGGGGCATAATGGCTACACCTTC. Its protein is CASSQPGQGHNGYTF. The chain is built from TRBV4-2 and TRBJ1-2, with TRBD1 matching 9 bases. This CDR3 has 15 residues. CDR1 and CDR2 from the germline V gene are LGHNA and YNFKEQ. V was pared by 2 bases and J by 6 bases, with 7 bases of the junction left unmatched.

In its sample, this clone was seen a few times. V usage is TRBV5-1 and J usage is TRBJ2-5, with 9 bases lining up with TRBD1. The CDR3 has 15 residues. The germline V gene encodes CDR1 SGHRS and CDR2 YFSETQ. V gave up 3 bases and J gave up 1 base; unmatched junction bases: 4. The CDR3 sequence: CASSSGTGSQETQYF. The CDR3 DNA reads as TGCGCCAGCAGCTCCGGGACAGGGTCCCAAGAGACCCAGTACTTC.

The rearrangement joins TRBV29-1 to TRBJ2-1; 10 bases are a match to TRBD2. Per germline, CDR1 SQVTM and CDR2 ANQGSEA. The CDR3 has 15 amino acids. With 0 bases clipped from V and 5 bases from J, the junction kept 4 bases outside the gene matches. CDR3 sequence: CSVEELAGPHNEQFF. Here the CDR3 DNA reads TGCAGCGTTGAAGAACTAGCGGGACCCCACAATGAGCAGTTCTTC.

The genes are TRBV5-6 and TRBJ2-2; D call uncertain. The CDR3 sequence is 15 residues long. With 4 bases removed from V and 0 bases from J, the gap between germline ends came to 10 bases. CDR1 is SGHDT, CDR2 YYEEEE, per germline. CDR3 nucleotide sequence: TGTGCCAGCAGCCCGTCCTACGCGAACACCGGGGAGCTGTTTTTT. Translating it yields CASSPSYANTGELFF.

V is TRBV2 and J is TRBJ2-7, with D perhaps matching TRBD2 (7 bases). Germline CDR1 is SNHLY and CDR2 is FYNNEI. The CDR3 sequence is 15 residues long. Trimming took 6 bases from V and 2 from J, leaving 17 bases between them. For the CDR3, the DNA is TGTGCCAGCAGGGGGGGGCGGGTCTACCCCTACGAGCAGTACTTC. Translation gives CASRGGRVYPYEQYF.

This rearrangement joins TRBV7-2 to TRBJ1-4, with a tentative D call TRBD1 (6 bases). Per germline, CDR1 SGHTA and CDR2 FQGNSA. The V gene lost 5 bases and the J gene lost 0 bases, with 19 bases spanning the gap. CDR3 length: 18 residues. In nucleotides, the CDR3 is TGTGCCAGCAGCCCCCGCACAGGGCCAATTGCAACTAATGAAAAACTGTTTTTT. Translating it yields CASSPRTGPIATNEKLFF.

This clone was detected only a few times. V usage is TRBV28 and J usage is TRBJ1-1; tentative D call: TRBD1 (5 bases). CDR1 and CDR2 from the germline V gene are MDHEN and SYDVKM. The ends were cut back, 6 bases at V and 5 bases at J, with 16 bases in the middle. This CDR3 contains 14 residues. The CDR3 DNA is TGTGCCAGCAGCCCGACGGGACTGGGGACTGAAGCTTTCTTT. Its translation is CASSPTGLGTEAFF.

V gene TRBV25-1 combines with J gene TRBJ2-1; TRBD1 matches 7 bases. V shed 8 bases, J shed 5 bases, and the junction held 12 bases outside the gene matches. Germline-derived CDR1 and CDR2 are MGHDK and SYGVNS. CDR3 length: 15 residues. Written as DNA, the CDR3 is TGTGCCAGCGGGGACAGCGCAACTTTTAACAATGAGCAGTTCTTC. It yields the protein CASGDSATFNNEQFF.

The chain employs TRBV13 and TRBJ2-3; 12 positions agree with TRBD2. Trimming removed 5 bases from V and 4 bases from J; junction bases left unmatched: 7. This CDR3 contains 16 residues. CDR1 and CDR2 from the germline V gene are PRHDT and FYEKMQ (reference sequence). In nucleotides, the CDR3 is TGTGCCAGCAGCCGAACGACTAGCGGGAGTTCAGATACGCAGTATTTT. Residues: CASSRTTSGSSDTQYF. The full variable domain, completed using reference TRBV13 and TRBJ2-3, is AAGVIQSPRHLIKEKRETATLKCYPIPRHDTVYWYQQGPGQDPQFLISFYEKMQSDKGSIPDRFSAQQFSDYHSELNMSSLELGDSALYFCASSRTTSGSSDTQYFGPGTRLTVL.

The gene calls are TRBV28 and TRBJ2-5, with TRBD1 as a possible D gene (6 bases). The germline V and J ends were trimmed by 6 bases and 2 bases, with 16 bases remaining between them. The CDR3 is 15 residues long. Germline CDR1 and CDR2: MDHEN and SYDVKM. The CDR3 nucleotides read TGTGCCAGCAGCCCAGGGGACAAGCGACAAGAGACCCAGTACTTC. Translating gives CASSPGDKRQETQYF.

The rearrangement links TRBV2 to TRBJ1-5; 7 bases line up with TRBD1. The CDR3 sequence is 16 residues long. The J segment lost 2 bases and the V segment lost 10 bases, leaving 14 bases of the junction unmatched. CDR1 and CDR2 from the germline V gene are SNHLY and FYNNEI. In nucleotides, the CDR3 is TGTGCCATAGGGACAGAGGGATGGGGTGGCAATCAGCCCCAGCATTTT. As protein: CAIGTEGWGGNQPQHF.

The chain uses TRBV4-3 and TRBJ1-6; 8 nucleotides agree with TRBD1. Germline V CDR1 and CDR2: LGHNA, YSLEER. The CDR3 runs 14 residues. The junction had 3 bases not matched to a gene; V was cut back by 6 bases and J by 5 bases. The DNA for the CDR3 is TGCGCCAGCAGGGGGACAGGAGATAATTCACCCCTCCACTTT. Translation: CASRGTGDNSPLHF.

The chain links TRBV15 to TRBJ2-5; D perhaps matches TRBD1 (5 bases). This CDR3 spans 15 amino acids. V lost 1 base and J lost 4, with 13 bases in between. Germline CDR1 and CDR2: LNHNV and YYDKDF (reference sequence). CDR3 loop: CATSRGGRVGETQYF. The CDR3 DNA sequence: TGTGCCACCAGCAGAGGTGGCAGGGTGGGAGAGACCCAGTACTTC.

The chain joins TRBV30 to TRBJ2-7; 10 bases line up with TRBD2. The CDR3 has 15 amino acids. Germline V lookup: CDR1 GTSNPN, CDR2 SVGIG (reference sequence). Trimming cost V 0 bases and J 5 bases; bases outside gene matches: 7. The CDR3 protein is CAWSVQREGRNEQYF. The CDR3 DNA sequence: TGTGCCTGGAGTGTTCAGCGGGAGGGACGGAACGAGCAGTACTTC.

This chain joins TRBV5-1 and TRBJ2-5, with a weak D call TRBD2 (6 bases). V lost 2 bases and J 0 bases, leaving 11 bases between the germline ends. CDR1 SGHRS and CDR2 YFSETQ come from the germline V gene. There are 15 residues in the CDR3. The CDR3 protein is CASSFGGLHQETQYF. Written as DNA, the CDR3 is TGCGCCAGCAGCTTCGGGGGTCTACACCAAGAGACCCAGTACTTC.

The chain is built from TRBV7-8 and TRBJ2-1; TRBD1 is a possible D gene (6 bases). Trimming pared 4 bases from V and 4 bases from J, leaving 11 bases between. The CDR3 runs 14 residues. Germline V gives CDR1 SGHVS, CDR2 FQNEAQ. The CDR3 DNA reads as TGTGCCAGCAGCTCCCGACAGGAGTACAATGAGCAGTTCTTC. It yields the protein CASSSRQEYNEQFF.